This T cell receptor (beta chain) was sequenced during a study of blood T cells in healthy people across ages. Alongside a J-beta primer mix, a sample-barcoded 5' primer served in a second PCR lasting roughly 7 to 12 cycles. Every sample gave at least 2.5 million paired-end reads containing CDR3. TCRdb re-called the 5' RACE reads with MiXCR, one entry per CDR3 protein. The top ten hold 9.4% of the sample, which has roughly 800,000 distinct CDR3 sequences, 25% seen once. The junction had 11 bases not matched to a gene; V was cut back by 7 bases and J by 0 bases. This CDR3 is 16 amino acids long. The germline V gene has CDR1 SQVTM and CDR2 ANQGSEA. The same specimen was also included in a second study, on T cells of mothers and their children.

The sequenced sample was blood. The chain has TRBV29-1 and TRBJ2-3; TRBD2 aligns across 9 bases. This receptor was identified in a boy aged 5-17 years in good health. CDR3 DNA sequence: TGCAGCGACGGCCTAGCGGGGTTCTCTAGCACAGATACGCAGTATTTT. Translating it yields CSDGLAGFSSTDTQYF.